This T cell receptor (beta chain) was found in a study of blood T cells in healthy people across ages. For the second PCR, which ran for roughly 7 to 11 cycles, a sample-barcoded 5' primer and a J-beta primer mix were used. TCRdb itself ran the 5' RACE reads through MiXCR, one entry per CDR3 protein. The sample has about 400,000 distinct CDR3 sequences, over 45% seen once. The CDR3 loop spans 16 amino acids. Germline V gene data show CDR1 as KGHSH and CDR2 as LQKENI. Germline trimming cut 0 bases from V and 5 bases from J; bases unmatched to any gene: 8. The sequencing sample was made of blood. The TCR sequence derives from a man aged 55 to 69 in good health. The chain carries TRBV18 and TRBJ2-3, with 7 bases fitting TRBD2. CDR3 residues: CASSPPGGRAVDTQYF. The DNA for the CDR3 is TGTGCCAGCTCACCACCGGGCGGGAGAGCTGTAGATACGCAGTATTTT.